This T cell receptor beta chain appears in the sequencing data of a study of post-analysis software for immune sequencing data. Across the study: In terms of disease course, relapsing-remitting, secondary progressive and progressive-relapsing multiple sclerosis were included. Findings and caveats of the study: Multiple sclerosis was associated with a significant reduction in normalized Chao1 diversity relative to controls. Samples made in the same batch grouped tightly together by F measure.

Concerning this clonotype itself: Its antigen is currently unknown.

Each TCR beta cDNA library carried unique molecular identifiers. Researchers reported around 510,000 cDNA molecules coming from approximately 1 to 10 million T cells. TCRdb recomputed calls from the PCR reads with MiXCR, one row per CDR3 protein. This table has fewer than 850,000 distinct CDR3 sequences, around 42% appearing once. What was sequenced was blood. This receptor was obtained from a girl under 18 with multiple sclerosis.

CDR3 nucleotides: TGCAGCGCTAGGACAGCCTCCCAGGGGACTGAAGCTTTCTTT. Protein product: CSARTASQGTEAFF. The rearrangement uses TRBV29-1 and TRBJ1-1, with D tentatively TRBD1 (6 bases). CDR1 and CDR2 (germline): SQVTM, ANQGSEA. V was shortened by 7 bases and J by 5 bases, with 20 bases between the two germline ends. CDR3 length equals 14 residues.